This is a list of T cell receptor beta chains from one sample in a study of neurological immune-mediated disorders. TCRdb called the 5' RACE reads again in MiXCR, with one record for every CDR3 protein. The table includes roughly 65,000 distinct CDR3 sequences, approximately 3.7% detected once. Sequenced sample: PBMCs. All receptors derive from a man aged 50 or older with multiple sclerosis. Both conserved end residues are part of each CDR3. The order of the fields is V gene, clone size, J gene, D gene, CDR3 protein, CDR3 DNA. A D gene is named only where the DNA matches it firmly. The size of a clone is reported for some rows only, either as once, few or many, or as a class for expanded clones.

TRBV5-6	few	TRBJ2-1	-	CASSLKRATSYNEQFF	TGTGCCAGCAGCTTGAAACGGGCAACCTCCTACAATGAGCAGTTCTTC
TRBV3-1	many	TRBJ1-5	-	CATGEGGWDQPQHF	TGTGCCACGGGAGAAGGAGGTTGGGATCAGCCCCAGCATTTT
TRBV5-6	many	TRBJ2-7	TRBD2	CASSGRTSGSSYEQYF	TGTGCCAGCAGTGGGAGGACTAGCGGGTCCTCCTACGAGCAGTACTTC
TRBV5-1	many	TRBJ2-7	-	CASSRQGQSEQYF	TGCGCCAGCAGCAGACAAGGACAGTCCGAGCAGTACTTC
TRBV3-1	many	TRBJ1-1	-	CASSQNRQKLNTEAFF	TGTGCCAGCAGCCAGAACCGACAGAAATTGAACACTGAAGCTTTCTTT
TRBV3-1	few	TRBJ1-2	-	CASSQDLIWDGYTF	TGTGCCAGCAGCCAAGATCTCATCTGGGATGGCTACACCTTC
TRBV5-5	many	TRBJ2-1	-	CASSFHYSDYNEQFF	TGTGCCAGCAGCTTTCATTACAGCGATTACAATGAGCAGTTCTTC
TRBV7-3	many	TRBJ2-1	TRBD1	CASSKDKGQTQFF	TGTGCCAGCAGCAAAGATAAGGGACAGACACAGTTCTTC
TRBV20-1	many	TRBJ2-7	TRBD1	CSARQGDEQYF	TGCAGTGCCCGACAGGGGGACGAGCAGTACTTC
TRBV12-3/TRBV12-4	many	TRBJ2-1	-	CASSSRSWGVLVGNEQFF	TGTGCCAGCAGTTCGCGTTCGTGGGGGGTTCTGGTCGGCAATGAGCAGTTCTTC
TRBV4-2	medium-sized	TRBJ2-7	TRBD1	CASSPGQGTYEQYF	TGTGCCAGCAGCCCCGGACAGGGGACCTACGAGCAGTACTTC
TRBV29-1	many	TRBJ2-7	TRBD1	CSVGDSEQYF	TGCAGCGTAGGGGACAGCGAGCAGTACTTC
TRBV25-1	many	TRBJ1-1	-	CASRVLGSSEAFF	TGTGCCAGCAGGGTTTTAGGGTCCTCTGAAGCTTTCTTT
TRBV5-4	many	TRBJ1-4	TRBD1	CASSLAGGGREKLFF	TGTGCCAGCAGCTTGGCAGGGGGAGGGCGTGAAAAACTGTTTTTT
TRBV4-1	many	TRBJ2-2	-	CASSQGGGDTGELFF	TGCGCCAGCAGCCAAGGGGGTGGCGACACCGGGGAGCTGTTTTTT
TRBV2	-	TRBJ2-1	-	CASLAGTYNEQFF	TGTGCCAGTCTGGCTGGGACGTACAATGAGCAGTTCTTC
TRBV20-1	many	TRBJ2-5	TRBD1	CSADRVQGTQYF	TGCAGTGCTGACAGGGTCCAGGGGACCCAGTACTTC
TRBV29-1	many	TRBJ2-3	-	CSVEGGSTDTQYF	TGCAGCGTTGAGGGGGGAAGCACAGATACGCAGTATTTT
TRBV5-1	many	TRBJ2-3	-	CASSLRADTQYF	TGCGCCAGCAGCTTGAGGGCCGATACGCAGTATTTT
TRBV28	many	TRBJ1-2	-	CAGRDGLNYGYTF	TGTGCCGGGCGGGACGGCCTGAACTATGGCTACACCTTC
TRBV12-3/TRBV12-4	few	TRBJ2-1	-	CASSRSYNEQFF	TGTGCCAGCAGCCGCTCCTACAATGAGCAGTTCTTC
TRBV20-1	many	TRBJ2-3	-	CSARVTGNGQADTQYF	TGCAGTGCTAGAGTGACCGGAAATGGGCAGGCAGATACGCAGTATTTT
TRBV20-1	many	TRBJ2-3	-	CSARALGADTQYF	TGCAGTGCTAGAGCCCTAGGGGCAGATACGCAGTATTTT
TRBV29-1	few	TRBJ1-5	-	CSVGSNSNQPQNF	TGCAGCGTTGGGTCCAATAGCAATCAGCCCCAGAATTTT
TRBV5-6	many	TRBJ2-2	-	CASTNTGELFF	TGTGCCAGCACCAACACCGGGGAGCTGTTTTTT
TRBV5-1	-	TRBJ1-1	-	CASSLGSELTEAFF	TGCGCCAGCAGCTTGGGTTCCGAGCTCACTGAAGCTTTCTTT
TRBV5-1	many	TRBJ1-1	-	CASSLAGVGSTEAFF	TGCGCCAGCAGCTTGGCCGGGGTAGGGTCCACTGAAGCTTTCTTT
TRBV3-1	many	TRBJ2-7	-	CASSQGPGVVYEQYF	TGTGCCAGCAGCCAAGGTCCAGGGGTTGTCTACGAGCAGTACTTC
TRBV12-3/TRBV12-4	few	TRBJ1-1	-	CASSPGRRNTEAFF	TGTGCCAGCAGCCCTGGACGGAGGAACACTGAAGCTTTCTTT
TRBV20-1	many	TRBJ2-5	-	CSASSMGETQYF	TGCAGTGCTAGCAGCATGGGAGAGACCCAGTACTTC
TRBV6-6	many	TRBJ1-2	-	CATETGYGYTF	TGTGCCACCGAGACAGGATATGGCTACACCTTC
TRBV12-3/TRBV12-4	-	TRBJ2-2	-	CANSFRFKPGELFF	TGTGCCAACAGTTTCCGGTTTAAGCCCGGGGAGCTGTTTTTT
TRBV5-1	many	TRBJ2-3	TRBD2	CASSSGSTSGATDTQYF	TGCGCCAGCAGCTCGGGCTCGACTAGCGGGGCTACAGATACGCAGTATTTT
TRBV5-5	many	TRBJ1-1	-	CASSRRGVLNTEAFF	TGTGCCAGCAGCCGTCGAGGCGTGTTGAACACTGAAGCTTTCTTT
TRBV7-2	many	TRBJ2-5	TRBD2	CASSRSGGKETQYF	TGTGCCAGCAGCCGTTCGGGGGGTAAGGAGACCCAGTACTTC
TRBV28	many	TRBJ2-3	TRBD1	CASSLFPGQGFF	TGTGCCAGCAGTTTATTCCCCGGACAGGGGTTCTTT
TRBV7-2	-	TRBJ1-4	TRBD1	CASSLLGTGVDEKLFF	TGTGCCAGCAGCTTACTCGGGACAGGTGTGGATGAAAAACTGTTTTTT
TRBV12-3/TRBV12-4	many	TRBJ2-3	TRBD1	CASSLGDRGGDTQYF	TGTGCCAGCAGTTTAGGGGACAGAGGTGGAGATACGCAGTATTTT
TRBV7-9	many	TRBJ2-3	-	CASSLLTNTDTQYF	TGTGCCAGCAGCTTATTGACTAACACAGATACGCAGTATTTT
TRBV21-1	few	TRBJ2-3	-	CASSRSPRYTSTDTQYF	TGTGCCAGCAGCAGATCACCCAGGTATACTAGCACAGATACGCAGTATTTT
TRBV5-6	many	TRBJ2-7	-	CASSLMAGAPYEQYF	TGTGCCAGCAGCTTGATGGCCGGGGCCCCCTACGAGCAGTACTTC
TRBV4-2	many	TRBJ1-1	-	CASSPQGYGEAFF	TGTGCCAGCAGCCCACAGGGTTACGGTGAAGCTTTCTTT
TRBV4-1	many	TRBJ1-2	-	CASSQPSDLSQLNNYGYTF	TGCGCCAGCAGCCAACCATCGGACCTCTCCCAACTCAACAACTATGGCTACACCTTC
TRBV12-3/TRBV12-4	many	TRBJ1-4	TRBD1	CASSGQGSTNEKLFF	TGTGCCAGCAGTGGACAGGGATCAACTAATGAAAAACTGTTTTTT
TRBV7-2	many	TRBJ2-2	-	CASSLVRGNTGELFF	TGTGCCAGCAGCTTAGTCAGGGGGAACACCGGGGAGCTGTTTTTT
TRBV7-6	few	TRBJ2-3	-	CASSLDERDTQYF	TGTGCCAGCAGCTTAGACGAGCGGGATACGCAGTATTTT
TRBV12-3/TRBV12-4	many	TRBJ2-1	TRBD1	CASSLRGQGAREQFF	TGTGCCAGCAGTTTAAGGGGTCAGGGGGCTCGGGAGCAGTTCTTC
TRBV9	many	TRBJ2-1	TRBD2	CASSVRERDYNEQFF	TGTGCCAGCAGCGTAAGGGAGCGGGACTACAATGAGCAGTTCTTC
TRBV5-1	many	TRBJ2-7	-	CASSVPSYEQYF	TGCGCCAGCAGCGTCCCCTCCTACGAGCAGTACTTC
TRBV5-1	many	TRBJ2-7	TRBD2	CASSLRGGTYEQYF	TGCGCCAGCAGCTTGCGGGGGGGGACCTACGAGCAGTACTTC
TRBV3-1	many	TRBJ2-3	-	CASSQPGSLTDTQYF	TGTGCCAGCAGCCAACCAGGGAGTTTGACAGATACGCAGTATTTT
TRBV11-2	many	TRBJ1-1	-	CASSHGFLDAEAFF	TGTGCCAGCAGCCACGGTTTCCTCGACGCTGAAGCTTTCTTT
TRBV6-1	many	TRBJ2-6	-	CASSERRPYGANVLTF	TGTGCCAGCAGTGAGAGGAGGCCTTATGGGGCCAACGTCCTGACTTTC
TRBV7-2	many	TRBJ2-5	-	CASSLGRAAETQYF	TGTGCCAGCAGCTTAGGTCGGGCGGCAGAGACCCAGTACTTC
TRBV6-1	many	TRBJ2-5	-	CASRLTHGAETQYF	TGTGCCAGCAGACTCACTCATGGGGCAGAGACCCAGTACTTC
TRBV5-1	few	TRBJ2-3	TRBD2	CASASGGNTDTQYF	TGCGCCAGCGCTAGCGGGGGTAACACAGATACGCAGTATTTT
TRBV9	many	TRBJ2-2	-	CASSVDAYPVEELFF	TGTGCCAGCAGCGTAGACGCTTACCCGGTTGAGGAGCTGTTTTTT
TRBV18	few	TRBJ2-1	TRBD2	CASSPRLAGGSYNEQFF	TGTGCCAGCTCACCCCGGCTAGCGGGGGGTTCCTACAATGAGCAGTTCTTC
TRBV10-3	few	TRBJ1-2	-	CAISSGIYGYTF	TGTGCCATCAGTTCAGGGATCTATGGCTACACCTTC